A single TCR beta chain is shown here with its context. This clonotype was counted only a few times. The antigen this receptor binds is unknown. The sample holds no much larger clone one base away, and base qualities are not on file. These data are taken from a study of blood T cells in healthy people across ages (dated by TCRdb to 2015 to 2017). Context from the whole study: In model experiments, roughly one uniquely barcoded TCR beta cDNA molecule per two T cells was captured by template switching. Using the same blood draw, the study looked at two additional independent replicas of 1 million unique cDNA reads for two donors, one aged 18 to 30 and the other aged 80 or older. To track age-related changes in TCR beta repertoire diversity, the study relied on deep sequencing normalized with unique cDNA molecular identifiers. Four age groups were formed from the donors: young (average approximately 16 years), middle-aged (around 41), aged (more than 55) and long-lived (less than 85). To avoid experimental bias, donors of different ages were distributed randomly across sequencing lanes.

Systemically healthy Caucasian individuals from Russia, some 38 in total and aged roughly 6 to 100 years, were included as donors. Each donor gave around 9.9 milliliters of peripheral blood, collected into EDTA-treated Vacutainer tubes. Ficoll-Paque density-gradient centrifugation was used to isolate PBMCs, with at least 7 million per sample. Trizol reagent was used to extract total RNA from the PBMCs, yielding at least 5 micrograms per sample. Naive CD45RAhigh/CD27high T cell percentages were measured by flow cytometry on a PBMC aliquot from every donor. From a lookup of the germline V gene, CDR1 and CDR2 are MGHRA and YSYEKL. V gives up 2 bases and J gives up 0 bases, and the segment between their germline ends measures 11 bases. The CDR3 sequence holds 16 residues, the cysteine and phenylalanine included. This entry keeps only the CDR3 DNA: 48 bases, framed from base 1. Library generation was performed with 5' RACE. Sequencer: Illumina HiSeq 2500. A second 7 to 11 cycle PCR used a sample-barcoded 5' primer and a J-beta primer mix. Each TCR beta cDNA molecule received a unique molecular identifier from a template-switch 5' adaptor carrying 12 random nucleotides. Each sample yielded at least 2.5 million CDR3-containing paired-end reads. All of the RNA was converted into first-strand cDNA using the Mint cDNA synthesis kit, with a TRBC-specific oligonucleotide serving as the primer. All cDNA was treated with uracil-DNA glycosylase and then went through a first 18-cycle PCR with the universal primers M1SS and BC2_uni_R. In the source study's methods: For normalization, 1 million high-quality reads, each with a distinct molecular identifier, were randomly selected from each sample. Instead of being binned into consensus sequences, reads with shared molecular identifiers were discarded. CDR3 identification, clonotype clustering and error correction used MiTCR with a Q25 quality threshold and the strictest error-elimination algorithm. A nonparametric unseen species model using Euler transformation provided a lower-bound estimate of total TCR beta diversity. TCRdb handled the public reads itself, with Q25 trimming in fastp and clone calling in MiXCR, and kept productive beta chains. Entries are consolidated by CDR3 protein sequence, retaining the most common genes and DNA. TCRdb, rather than the study authors, made the V and J calls. In this sample the table shows about 1,400,000 distinct CDR3 sequences, roughly 40% of which occur a single time. Of the sample, 7.9% is held by the ten largest clones.

Summary of the overall study and its limitations: Because the CMV infection status of the donors was unknown, age-related changes in expanded clonotypes may potentially have been confounded. Estimates of total diversity based on one million sequenced T cells were considered lower bounds and underestimates. Observed TCR beta diversity per million T cells fell roughly linearly with age, and a significant reduction was already apparent by age around 40. A strong correlation was found between observed TCR beta diversity and the percentage of naive T cells measured by flow cytometry. Bulk unsorted PBMC profiling prevented conclusive comparison of naive and antigen-experienced compartments. Compared with the aged group, more naive CD4+ T cells, fewer expanded clones and increased TCR diversity were shown by the long-lived group, suggesting age selection.

The sequence was obtained from a woman aged 18 to 35 in good health. This sequence uses TRBV4-1 and TRBJ2-1; perhaps TRBD2 is the D gene, with 5 bases matching. The sequenced sample consisted of blood. The CDR3 in this case is CASSQYSESSYNEQFF. The sequenced DNA is TGCGCCAGCAGCCAATATAGCGAAAGCTCCTACAATGAGCAGTTCTTC.